What follows is one TCR beta chain and its context. Its antigen remains unidentified. The sample comes from a study of somatic mutations in cytotoxic T cells in rheumatoid arthritis. Study background: Selected T-cell populations stained with V beta antibodies were isolated by flow sorting to nearly 100% purity; these included V beta1+ cells subjected to TCRB sequencing. Overall study results and limits: With advancing age, CD8+ clonality climbed in rheumatoid arthritis patients but did not rise in healthy controls. Of approximately 70 patients, fewer than 10 had a largest CD8+ clone that exceeded 20% of CD8+ cells.

Here immunoSEQ multiplex PCR was the method, and the copy in TCRdb shows in-frame clones only, minus some. The sample consists of approximately 5,100 clones, more than 60% of them appearing once. The germline CDR1 and CDR2 sequences are MNHEY and SMNVEV (reference sequence). V gave up 5 bases and J gave up 3 bases, with 11 bases separating them. This CDR3 has 14 residues. The rearrangement links TRBV27 to TRBJ1-5; D may be TRBD1 (6 bases). Sequencing was carried out using CD8+ T cells sorted from blood. This clonotype was obtained from a man aged 65 to 85 with rheumatoid arthritis. The CDR3 DNA sequence: TGTGCCAGCAGTCTCGGGACACCCAATCAGCCCCAGCATTTT. Protein sequence: CASSLGTPNQPQHF.